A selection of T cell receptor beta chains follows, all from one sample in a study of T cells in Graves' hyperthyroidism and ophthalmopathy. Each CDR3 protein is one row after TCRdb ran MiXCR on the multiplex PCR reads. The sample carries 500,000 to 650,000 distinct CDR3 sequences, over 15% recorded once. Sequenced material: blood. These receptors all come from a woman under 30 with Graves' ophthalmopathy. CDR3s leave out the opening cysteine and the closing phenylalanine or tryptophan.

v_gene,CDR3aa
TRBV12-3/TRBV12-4,ASNSAGTSAYEQY
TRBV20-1,SARDLKWAGYSYNEQF
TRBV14,ASSQGGLAKNIQY
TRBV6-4,ASSDTPDRADEQF
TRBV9,ASSVGRAPSTDTQY
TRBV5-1,ASSLGGAPPNEQF
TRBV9,ASSGETSGSQETQY
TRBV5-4,ASSSLAGGLGNIQY
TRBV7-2,ASSQDRVNTGELF
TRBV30,AWSEGSWTEYSYEQY
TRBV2,ASSEELETQY
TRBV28,ASSLAEAAGYT
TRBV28,ASSLIRRSGANVLT
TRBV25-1,ASSVLTGPGLEEAF
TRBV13,ASSEGGGSYNEQF
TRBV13,ASSSGTSGPEQY
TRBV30,AWSVGRNEQF
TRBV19,ASSSTRASTDTQY
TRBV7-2,ASSLDETGNTIY
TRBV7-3,ASSPDAGFAYEQY
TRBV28,ASSIPTGGFEKLF